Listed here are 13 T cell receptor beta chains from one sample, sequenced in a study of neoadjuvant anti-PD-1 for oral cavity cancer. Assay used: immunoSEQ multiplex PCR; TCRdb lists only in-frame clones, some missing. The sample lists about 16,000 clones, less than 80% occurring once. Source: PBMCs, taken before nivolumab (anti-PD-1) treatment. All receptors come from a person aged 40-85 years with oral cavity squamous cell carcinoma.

The CDR3 DNA sequence: TGTGCCAGCAGAGGGCCGCAATACTCTGGGGCCAACGTCCTGACTTTC. Amino acid sequence: CASRGPQYSGANVLTF. V is TRBV25-1 and J is TRBJ2-6; no definite D call. V was pared by 6 bases and J by 0 bases, with 12 bases between. The CDR3 runs 16 residues. CDR1 and CDR2 (germline): MGHDK, SYGVNS. The entire variable domain, with the rest obtained from reference TRBV25-1 and TRBJ2-6, is as follows: EADIYQTPRYLVIGTGKKITLECSQTMGHDKMYWYQQDPGMELHLIHYSYGVNSTEKGDLSSESTVSRIRTEHFPLTLESARPSHTSQYLCASRGPQYSGANVLTFGAGSRLTVL.

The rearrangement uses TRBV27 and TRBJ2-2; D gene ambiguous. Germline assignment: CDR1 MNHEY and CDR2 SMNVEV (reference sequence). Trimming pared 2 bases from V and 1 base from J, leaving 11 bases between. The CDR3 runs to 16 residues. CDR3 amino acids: CASSLIGSGNTGELFF. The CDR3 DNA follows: TGTGCCAGCAGTTTAATAGGTTCAGGGAACACCGGGGAGCTGTTTTTT.

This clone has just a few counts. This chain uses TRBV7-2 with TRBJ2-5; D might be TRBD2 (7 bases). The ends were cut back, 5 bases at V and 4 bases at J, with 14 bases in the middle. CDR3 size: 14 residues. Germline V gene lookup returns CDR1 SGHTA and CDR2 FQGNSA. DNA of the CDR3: TGTGCCAGCAGCAACCTCGGGGGGCCAGAGACCCAGTACTTC. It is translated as CASSNLGGPETQYF.

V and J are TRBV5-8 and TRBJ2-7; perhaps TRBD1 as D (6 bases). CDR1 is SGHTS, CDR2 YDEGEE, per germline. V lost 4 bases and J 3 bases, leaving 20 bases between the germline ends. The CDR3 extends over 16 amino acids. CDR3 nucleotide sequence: TGTGCCAGCAGCGTGGGAGTGGTAGGGACACTCTACGAGCAGTACTTC. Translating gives CASSVGVVGTLYEQYF.

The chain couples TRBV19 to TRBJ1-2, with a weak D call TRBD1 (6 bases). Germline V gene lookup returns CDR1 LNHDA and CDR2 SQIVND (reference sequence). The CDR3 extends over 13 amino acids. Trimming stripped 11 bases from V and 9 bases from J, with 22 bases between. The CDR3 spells CAARGQNHLSYTF. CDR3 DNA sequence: TGTGCCGCTCGAGGACAGAATCATCTGAGCTACACCTTC. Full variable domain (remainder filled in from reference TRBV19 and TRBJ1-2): DGGITQSPKYLFRKEGQNVTLSCEQNLNHDAMYWYRQDPGQGLRLIYYSQIVNDFQKGDIAEGYSVSREKKESFPLTVTSAQKNPTAFYLCAARGQNHLSYTFGSGTRLTVV.

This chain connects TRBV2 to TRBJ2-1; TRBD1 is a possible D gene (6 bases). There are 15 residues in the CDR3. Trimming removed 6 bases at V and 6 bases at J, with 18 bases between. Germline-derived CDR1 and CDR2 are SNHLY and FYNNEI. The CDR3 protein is CASRGLGAVGNEQFF. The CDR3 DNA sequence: TGTGCCAGCAGAGGATTGGGGGCTGTAGGCAATGAGCAGTTCTTC.

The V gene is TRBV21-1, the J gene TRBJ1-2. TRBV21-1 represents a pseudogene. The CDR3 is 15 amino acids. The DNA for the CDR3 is TGTGCCAGCAGCACCCAGAAGAAGAGGGGATATGGCTACACCTTC. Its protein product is CASSTQKKRGYGYTF.

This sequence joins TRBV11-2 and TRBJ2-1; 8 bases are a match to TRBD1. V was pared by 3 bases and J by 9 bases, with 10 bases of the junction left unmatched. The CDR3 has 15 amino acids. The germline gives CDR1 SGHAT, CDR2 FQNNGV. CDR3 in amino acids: CASSFDQGARGEQFF. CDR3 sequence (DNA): TGTGCCAGCAGCTTTGATCAGGGGGCGCGGGGTGAGCAGTTCTTC.

The CDR3 sequence is CAWSGEAAQYF. The CDR3 nucleotides read TGTGCCTGGAGTGGGGAGGCGGCCCAGTACTTC. The V and J genes are TRBV30 and TRBJ2-5; D is possibly TRBD2 (6 bases). The CDR3 extends over 11 amino acids. V lost 1 base and J 9 bases, leaving 9 bases between the germline ends. Germline V gene lookup returns CDR1 GTSNPN and CDR2 SVGIG (reference sequence).

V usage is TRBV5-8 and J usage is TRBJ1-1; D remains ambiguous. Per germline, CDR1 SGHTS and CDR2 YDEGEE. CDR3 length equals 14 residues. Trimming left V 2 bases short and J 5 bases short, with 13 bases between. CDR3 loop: CASSLRRSKTEAFF. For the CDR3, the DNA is TGTGCCAGCAGCTTACGGAGGTCTAAAACTGAAGCTTTCTTT.

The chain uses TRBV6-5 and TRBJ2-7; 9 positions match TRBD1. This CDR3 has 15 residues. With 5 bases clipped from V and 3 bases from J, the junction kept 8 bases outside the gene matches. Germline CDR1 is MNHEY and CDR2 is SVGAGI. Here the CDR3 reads CASSQIGQGRYEQYF. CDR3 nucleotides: TGTGCCAGCAGTCAGATCGGACAGGGGCGCTACGAGCAGTACTTC.

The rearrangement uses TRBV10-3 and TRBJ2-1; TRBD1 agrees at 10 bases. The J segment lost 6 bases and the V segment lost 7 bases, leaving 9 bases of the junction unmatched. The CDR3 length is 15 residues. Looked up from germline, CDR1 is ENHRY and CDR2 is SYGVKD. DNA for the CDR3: TGTGCCATCAAATCGGACAGGGGGTTTTTCAATGAGCAGTTCTTC. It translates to CAIKSDRGFFNEQFF.

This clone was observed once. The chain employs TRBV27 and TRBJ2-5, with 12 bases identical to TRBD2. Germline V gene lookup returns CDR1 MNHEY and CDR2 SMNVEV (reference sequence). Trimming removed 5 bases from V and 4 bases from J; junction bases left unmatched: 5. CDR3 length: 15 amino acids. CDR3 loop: CASSPLTSGRETQYF. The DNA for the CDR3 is TGTGCCAGCAGTCCCCTGACTAGCGGGAGAGAGACCCAGTACTTC.